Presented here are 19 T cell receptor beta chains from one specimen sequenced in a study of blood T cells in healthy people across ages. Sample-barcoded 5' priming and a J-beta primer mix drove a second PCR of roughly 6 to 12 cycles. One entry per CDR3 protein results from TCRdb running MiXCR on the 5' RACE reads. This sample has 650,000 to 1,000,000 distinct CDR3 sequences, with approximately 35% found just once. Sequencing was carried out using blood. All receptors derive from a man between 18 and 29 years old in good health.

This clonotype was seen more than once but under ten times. The CDR3 DNA is TGCGCCAGCAGCCAAGATGCCGGGGAGGTCTCCTACGAGCAGTACTTC. It codes for CASSQDAGEVSYEQYF. The V gene is TRBV4-1, the J gene TRBJ2-7, with D possibly matching TRBD2 (6 bases). V was trimmed by 0 bases and J by 0 bases, leaving 12 bases between them. Per germline, CDR1 MGHRA and CDR2 YSYEKL. This CDR3 has 16 residues.

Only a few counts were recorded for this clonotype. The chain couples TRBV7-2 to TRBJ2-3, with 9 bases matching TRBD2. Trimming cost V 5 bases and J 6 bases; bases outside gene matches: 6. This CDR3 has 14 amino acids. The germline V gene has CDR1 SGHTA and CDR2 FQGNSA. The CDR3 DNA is TGTGCCAGCAGCGAGACTAGCGGTTTTGATACGCAGTATTTT. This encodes CASSETSGFDTQYF.

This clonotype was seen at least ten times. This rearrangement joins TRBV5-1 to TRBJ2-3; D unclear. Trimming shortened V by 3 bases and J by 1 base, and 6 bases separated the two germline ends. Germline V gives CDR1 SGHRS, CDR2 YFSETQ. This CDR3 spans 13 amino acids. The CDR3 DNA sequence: TGCGCCAGCAGCTCTCATGGCACAGATACGCAGTATTTT. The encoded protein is CASSSHGTDTQYF.

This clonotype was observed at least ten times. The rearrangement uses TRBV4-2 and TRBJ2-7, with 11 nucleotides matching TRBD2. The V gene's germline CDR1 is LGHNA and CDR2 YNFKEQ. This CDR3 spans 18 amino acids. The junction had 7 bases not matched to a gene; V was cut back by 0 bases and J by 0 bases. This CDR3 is CASSQDLAGGHSSYEQYF. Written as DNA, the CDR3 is TGTGCCAGCAGCCAAGACCTAGCGGGGGGCCACAGCTCCTACGAGCAGTACTTC.

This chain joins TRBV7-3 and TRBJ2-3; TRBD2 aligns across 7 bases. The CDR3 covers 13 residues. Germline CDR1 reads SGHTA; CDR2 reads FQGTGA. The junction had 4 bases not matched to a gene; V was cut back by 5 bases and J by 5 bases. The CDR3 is CASSRLAGDTQYF. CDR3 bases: TGTGCCAGCAGCCGCTTAGCGGGAGATACGCAGTATTTT.

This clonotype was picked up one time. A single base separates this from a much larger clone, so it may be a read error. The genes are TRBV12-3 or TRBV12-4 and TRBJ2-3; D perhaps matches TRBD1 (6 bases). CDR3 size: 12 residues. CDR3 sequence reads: CASSKGGDTQCF. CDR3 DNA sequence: TGTGCCAGCAGCAAAGGGGGTGATACGCAGTGTTTT.

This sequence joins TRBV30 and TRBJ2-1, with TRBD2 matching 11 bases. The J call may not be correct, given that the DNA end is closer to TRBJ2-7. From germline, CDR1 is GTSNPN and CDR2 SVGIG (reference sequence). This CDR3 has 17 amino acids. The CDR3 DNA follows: TGTGCCTGGAGTGCGGGACTAGCGGTTAGCTCCTACAATGAGCAGTACTTC. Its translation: CAWSAGLAVSSYNEQYF.

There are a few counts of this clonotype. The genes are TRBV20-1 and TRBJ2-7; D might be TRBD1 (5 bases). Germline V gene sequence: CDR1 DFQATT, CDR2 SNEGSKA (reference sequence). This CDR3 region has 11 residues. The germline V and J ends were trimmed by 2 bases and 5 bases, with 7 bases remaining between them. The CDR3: CSARRGHEQYF. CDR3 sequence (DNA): TGCAGTGCTAGAAGGGGCCACGAGCAGTACTTC.

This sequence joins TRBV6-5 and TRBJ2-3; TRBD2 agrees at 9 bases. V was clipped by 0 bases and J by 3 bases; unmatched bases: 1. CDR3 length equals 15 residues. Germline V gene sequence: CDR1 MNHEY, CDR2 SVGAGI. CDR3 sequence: CASSYSGLATDTQYF. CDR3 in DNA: TGTGCCAGCAGTTACTCCGGACTAGCGACAGATACGCAGTATTTT.

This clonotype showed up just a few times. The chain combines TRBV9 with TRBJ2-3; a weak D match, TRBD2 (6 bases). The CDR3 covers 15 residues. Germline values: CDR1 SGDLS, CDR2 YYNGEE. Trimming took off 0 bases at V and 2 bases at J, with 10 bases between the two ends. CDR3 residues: CASSVAGGVTDTQYF. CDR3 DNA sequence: TGTGCCAGCAGCGTAGCGGGCGGGGTCACAGATACGCAGTATTTT.

The CDR3: CASSLLTRGDSLVTMSPWGRFF. As DNA, the CDR3 is TGTGCCAGCAGCTTACTGACTCGCGGGGACTCCCTCGTCACAATGAGCCCATGGGGGCGGTTCTTC. The chain employs TRBV11-2 and TRBJ2-1; D may match TRBD1 or TRBD2 (6 bases each). The CDR3 extends over 22 amino acids. Germline-derived CDR1 and CDR2 are SGHAT and FQNNGV. V lost 2 bases and J 15 bases, leaving 44 bases between the germline ends. Variable domain in full (rest from reference TRBV11-2 and TRBJ2-1): EAGVAQSPRYKIIEKRQSVAFWCNPISGHATLYWYQQILGQGPKLLIQFQNNGVVDDSQLPKDRFSAERLKGVDSTLKIQPAKLEDSAVYLCASSLLTRGDSLVTMSPWGRFFGPGTRLTVL.

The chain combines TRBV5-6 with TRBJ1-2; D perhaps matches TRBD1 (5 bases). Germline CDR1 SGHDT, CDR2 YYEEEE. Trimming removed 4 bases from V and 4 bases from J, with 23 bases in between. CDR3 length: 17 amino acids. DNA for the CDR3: TGTGCCAGCAGCACCCCGGGTGACGTTCGGGGGTCCTATGGCTACACCTTC. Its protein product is CASSTPGDVRGSYGYTF.

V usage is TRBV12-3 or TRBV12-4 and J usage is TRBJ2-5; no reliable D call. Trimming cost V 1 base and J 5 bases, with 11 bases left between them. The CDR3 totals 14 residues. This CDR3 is CASSLGASLETQYF. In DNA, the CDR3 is TGTGCCAGCAGTTTAGGGGCTTCTTTGGAGACCCAGTACTTC.

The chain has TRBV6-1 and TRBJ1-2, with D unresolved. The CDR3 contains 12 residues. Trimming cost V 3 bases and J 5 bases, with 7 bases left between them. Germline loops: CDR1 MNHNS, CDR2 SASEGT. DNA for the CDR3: TGTGCCAGCAGTGACATATGGTATGGCTACACCTTC. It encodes CASSDIWYGYTF.

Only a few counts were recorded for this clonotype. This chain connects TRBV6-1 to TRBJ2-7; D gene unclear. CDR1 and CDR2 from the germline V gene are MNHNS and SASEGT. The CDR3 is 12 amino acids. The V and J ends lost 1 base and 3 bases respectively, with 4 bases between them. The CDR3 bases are TGTGCCAGCAGTGAAGTGAACTACGAGCAGTACTTC. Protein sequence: CASSEVNYEQYF.

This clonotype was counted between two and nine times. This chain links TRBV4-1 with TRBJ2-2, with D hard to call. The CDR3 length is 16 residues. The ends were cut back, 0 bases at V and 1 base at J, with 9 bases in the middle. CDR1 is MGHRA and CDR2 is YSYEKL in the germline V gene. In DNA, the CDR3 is TGCGCCAGCAGCCAAGATCACTTAGGGAACACCGGGGAGCTGTTTTTT. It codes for CASSQDHLGNTGELFF.

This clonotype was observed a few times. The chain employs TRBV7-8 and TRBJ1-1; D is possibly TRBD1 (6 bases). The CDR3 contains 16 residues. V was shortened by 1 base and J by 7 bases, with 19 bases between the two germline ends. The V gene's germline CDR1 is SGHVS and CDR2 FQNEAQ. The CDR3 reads CASSLGPRTANGEAFF. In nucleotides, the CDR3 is TGTGCCAGCAGCTTAGGTCCGAGGACAGCGAACGGTGAAGCTTTCTTT. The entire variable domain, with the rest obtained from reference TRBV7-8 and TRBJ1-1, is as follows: GAGVSQSPRYKVAKRGQDVALRCDPISGHVSLFWYQQALGQGPEFLTYFQNEAQLDKSGLPSDRFFAERPEGSVSTLKIQRTQQEDSAVYLCASSLGPRTANGEAFFGQGTRLTVV.

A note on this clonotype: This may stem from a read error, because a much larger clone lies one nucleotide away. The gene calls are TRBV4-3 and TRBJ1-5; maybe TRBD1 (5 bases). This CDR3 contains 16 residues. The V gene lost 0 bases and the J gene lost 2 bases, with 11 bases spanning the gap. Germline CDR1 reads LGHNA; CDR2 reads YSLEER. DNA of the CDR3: TGCGCCAGCAGCCAAGATGTAAGAGGGGGCAATCAGCCCCAGCATTTT. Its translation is CASSQDVRGGNQPQHF.

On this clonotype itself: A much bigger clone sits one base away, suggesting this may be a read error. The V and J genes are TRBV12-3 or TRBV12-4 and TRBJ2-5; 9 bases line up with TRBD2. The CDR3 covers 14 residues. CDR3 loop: CACSPGTSRETQYF. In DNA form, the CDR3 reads TGTGCCTGCAGCCCCGGGACTAGCAGAGAGACCCAGTACTTC.